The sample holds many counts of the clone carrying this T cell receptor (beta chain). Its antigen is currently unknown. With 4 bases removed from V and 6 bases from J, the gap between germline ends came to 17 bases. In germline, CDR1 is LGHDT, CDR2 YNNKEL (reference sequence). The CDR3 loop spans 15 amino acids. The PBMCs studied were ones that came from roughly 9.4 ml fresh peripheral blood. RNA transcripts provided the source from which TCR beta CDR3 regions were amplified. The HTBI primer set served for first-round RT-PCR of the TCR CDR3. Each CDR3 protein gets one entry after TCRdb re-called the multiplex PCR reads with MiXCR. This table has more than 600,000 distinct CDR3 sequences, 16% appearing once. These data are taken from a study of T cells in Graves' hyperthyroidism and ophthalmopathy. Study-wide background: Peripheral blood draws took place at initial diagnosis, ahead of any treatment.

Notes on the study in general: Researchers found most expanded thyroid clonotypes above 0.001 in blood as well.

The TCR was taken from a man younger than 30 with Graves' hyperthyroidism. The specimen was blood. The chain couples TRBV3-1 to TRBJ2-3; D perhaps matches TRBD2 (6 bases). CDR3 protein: CASSLQDYRRDTQYF. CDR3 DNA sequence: TGTGCCAGCAGCCTCCAGGACTACCGTCGGGATACGCAGTATTTT.